A selection of T cell receptor beta chains follows, all from one sample in a study of identical twins. TCRdb re-called the 5' RACE reads with MiXCR, one entry per CDR3 protein. The sample has 200,000 or so distinct CDR3 sequences, 6.5% to 8.5% seen once. The same specimen was also included in a second study, on yellow fever vaccine responses in identical twins.

Sequenced input: memory (CD45RO+) T cells sorted from blood. These receptors were obtained from a woman aged 18-35 years in good health. CDR3s leave out the opening cysteine and the closing phenylalanine or tryptophan. Some rows have no size entry. The others give once, few or many, or a class for an expanded clone.

size: few; V: TRBV6-2/TRBV6-3; CDR3: ASSLKDRGNTEAF
size: many; V: TRBV4-2; CDR3: ASSLAGAGNTIY
size: .; V: TRBV6-2/TRBV6-3; CDR3: ASSPGTGSSSYEQY
size: few; V: TRBV28; CDR3: ASSSDINSYNEQF
size: .; V: TRBV7-8; CDR3: ASSLAPNYNEQF
size: few; V: TRBV4-3; CDR3: ASSQDPSGQGAGELF
size: .; V: TRBV4-2; CDR3: ASSQDRQAGYT
size: many; V: TRBV6-2/TRBV6-3; CDR3: ASRPSGLDVETQY
size: few; V: TRBV10-3; CDR3: AISEASGDYNEQF
size: .; V: TRBV19; CDR3: ASSSRSAGNTEAF
size: few; V: TRBV7-2; CDR3: ASSLVTRGADTQY
size: .; V: TRBV2; CDR3: ASGLVETQY
size: many; V: TRBV6-5; CDR3: ASSYFRGLVDEQF
size: many; V: TRBV4-3; CDR3: ASSQDSSSSYEQY
size: many; V: TRBV29-1; CDR3: SVVGNNEKLF
size: .; V: TRBV5-6; CDR3: AIGPDPSMGDSYEQY
size: many; V: TRBV6-1; CDR3: ASSLPGTSGVNEQF
size: many; V: TRBV7-2; CDR3: ASSQLIQGPITDTQY